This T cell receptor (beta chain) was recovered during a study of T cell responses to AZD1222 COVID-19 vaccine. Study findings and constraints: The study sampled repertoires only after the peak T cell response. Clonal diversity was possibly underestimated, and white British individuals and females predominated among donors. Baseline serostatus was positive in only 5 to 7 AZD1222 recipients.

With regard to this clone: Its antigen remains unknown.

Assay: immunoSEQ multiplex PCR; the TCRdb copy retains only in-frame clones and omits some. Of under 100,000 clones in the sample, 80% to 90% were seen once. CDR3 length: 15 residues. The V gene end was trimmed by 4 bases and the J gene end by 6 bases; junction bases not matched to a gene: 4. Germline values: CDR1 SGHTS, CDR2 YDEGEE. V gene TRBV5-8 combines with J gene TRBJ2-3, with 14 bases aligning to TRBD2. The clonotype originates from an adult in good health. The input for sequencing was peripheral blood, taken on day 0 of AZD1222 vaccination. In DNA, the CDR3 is TGTGCCAGCAGCCCACGGACTAGCGGGAGGGATACGCAGTATTTT. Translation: CASSPRTSGRDTQYF.